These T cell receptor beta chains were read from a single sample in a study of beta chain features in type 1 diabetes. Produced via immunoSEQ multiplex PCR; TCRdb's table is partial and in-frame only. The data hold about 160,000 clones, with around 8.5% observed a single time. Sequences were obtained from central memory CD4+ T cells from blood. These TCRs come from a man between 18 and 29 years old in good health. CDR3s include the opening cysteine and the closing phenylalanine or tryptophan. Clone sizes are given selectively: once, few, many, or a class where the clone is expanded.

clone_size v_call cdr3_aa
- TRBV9 CASSPHEETQYF
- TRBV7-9 CASSYPRGLSDTQYF
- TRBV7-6 CASSLSSGTGAIPRTDTQYF
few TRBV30 CAWRNIAGGTQETQYF
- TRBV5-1 CASSVTGTSGNTIYF
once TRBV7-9 CANSPGRIGNQPQHF
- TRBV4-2 CASSQGTSGPNEQFF
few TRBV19 CASSGNRGYEQYF
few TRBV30 CAWNHNSNQPQHF
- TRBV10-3 CAISRDTFSPLHF
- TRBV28 CASRSLNQPQHF
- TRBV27 CASRVGTRRTGELFF
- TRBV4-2 CASSQDVVRDHGYTF
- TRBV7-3 CASSARREDTQYF
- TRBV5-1 CASSRGQGTEAFF
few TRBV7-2 CASSPGLAGNEQYF
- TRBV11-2 CASSAGQGALETQYF
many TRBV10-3 CAISETDRVGYEQYF
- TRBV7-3 CASSRGVQETQYF
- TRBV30 CAWSGNRGSNQPQHF